These 22 T cell receptor beta chains were sequenced from one sample in a study of tumor and adjacent non-tumor tissue in lung cancer. This sample's RNA came from whole unsorted tissue. TCRbeta libraries were built with three rounds of nested PCR, modified from ARM-PCR. TCRdb itself ran the multiplex PCR reads through MiXCR, one entry per CDR3 protein. Among 200,000 or so distinct CDR3 sequences listed, about two thirds were seen once. The sample consisted of lung tumor tissue. The receptors were gathered from a man in his sixties with non-small cell lung cancer.

This clonotype has a count of ten or more. This chain uses TRBV5-5 with TRBJ2-2, with a weak D call TRBD2 (6 bases). V lost 4 bases, J lost 1 base, and 14 bases lay in between. The CDR3 spans 16 residues. CDR1 and CDR2 (germline): SGHKS, YYEKEE (reference sequence). CDR3 sequence reads: CASSPSAGGNTGELFF. For the CDR3, the DNA is TGTGCCAGCAGCCCCTCAGCGGGCGGGAACACCGGGGAGCTGTTTTTT.

About this clonotype itself: A single base separates this from a much larger clone, so it may be a read error. This chain connects TRBV20-1 to TRBJ2-1; D unclear. This CDR3 region has 14 residues. V was clipped by 3 bases and J by 6 bases, with 15 bases between them. Germline values: CDR1 DFQATT, CDR2 SNEGSKA (reference sequence). The CDR3 sequence: CSASRRTQGNEQFF. The CDR3 DNA reads TGCAGTGCTAGTCGACGAACTCAAGGCAATGAGCAGTTCTTC.

This clonotype was seen just once. A much larger clone differs from this one at a single base, so this may be a read error. V and J are TRBV29-1 and TRBJ1-2, with D possibly TRBD1 on 6 matching bases. V was cut by 7 bases and J by 5 bases, with 11 bases left in between. CDR1 and CDR2 from the germline V gene are SQVTM and ANQGSEA. The CDR3 length is 11 residues. The DNA of the CDR3 is TGCAGCGCTCGGGACAAATATGGCTACACCTTC. Its translation: CSARDKYGYTF.

Concerning this clonotype itself: This CDR3 fails to terminate in the conserved phenylalanine or tryptophan, so it likely reflects a read error. The CDR3 region has the DNA TGTACCAGCGGCAATGGGGTAGTCACTCGCTACGAGCAGTACTTG. Protein product: CTSGNGVVTRYEQYL. The chain couples TRBV6-5 to TRBJ2-7; D may be TRBD2 (5 bases). CDR3 length equals 15 residues. Germline V CDR1 and CDR2: MNHEY, SVGAGI.

The V call is TRBV30, the J call TRBJ1-1, with 12 bases matching TRBD1. This CDR3 has 18 amino acids. Germline assignment: CDR1 GTSNPN and CDR2 SVGIG (reference sequence). V lost 3 bases to trimming and J lost 3 bases; unmatched junction nucleotides: 14. The CDR3 spells CAWRRDRGRWAADTEAFF. The CDR3 DNA reads as TGTGCCTGGAGGCGGGACAGGGGGCGGTGGGCGGCGGACACTGAAGCTTTCTTT. The complete variable domain, with remaining parts taken from reference TRBV30 and TRBJ1-1, reads SQTIHQWPATLVQPVGSPLSLECTVEGTSNPNLYWYRQAAGRGLQLLFYSVGIGQISSEVPQNLSASRPQDRQFILSSKKLLLSDSGFYLCAWRRDRGRWAADTEAFFGQGTRLTVV.

Of note for this clonotype: Relative to the germline gene, one junction end is altered; a read error may explain this. V usage is TRBV6-5 and J usage is TRBJ2-6; 9 positions agree with TRBD1. Germline V gene data show CDR1 as MNHEY and CDR2 as SVGAGI. The CDR3 spans 18 residues. CDR3 sequence (DNA): TGTGCCAGCAGTTTCCGACAGGGGGGTTTCTCTGTGGCCAACGTCCTGACTTTC. Amino acid sequence: CASSFRQGGFSVANVLTF.

CDR3 loop: CSASPGTAVSPLHF. CDR3 nucleotide sequence: TGCAGTGCGTCACCTGGGACAGCAGTTTCACCCCTCCACTTT. The V and J genes are TRBV20-1 and TRBJ1-6; the match to TRBD1 covers 7 bases. In germline, CDR1 is DFQATT, CDR2 SNEGSKA (reference sequence). The junction had 11 bases not matched to a gene; V was cut back by 6 bases and J by 9 bases. The CDR3 spans 14 residues.

Worth noting for this clonotype: This could be a read error, since a much larger clone is one nucleotide away. The rearrangement uses TRBV4-3 and TRBJ2-7; possibly TRBD2 for D (6 bases). This CDR3 has 15 residues. From germline, CDR1 is LGHNA and CDR2 YSLEER. As DNA, the CDR3 is TGCACCAGCAGCCGTGACTGGGGACTCCCCTACGAGCAGTACTTC. Encoded protein: CTSSRDWGLPYEQYF.

A remark on this clonotype: The missing conserved phenylalanine or tryptophan at the end of this CDR3 makes a read error likely. J is TRBJ2-3 and V is TRBV6-5, with D possibly matching TRBD1 (5 bases). The CDR3 extends over 14 amino acids. Germline V lookup: CDR1 MNHEY, CDR2 SVGAGI. CDR3 region: CASNYRTYTDTQYS. The CDR3 nucleotides read TGTGCCAGCAATTACAGGACCTACACAGATACGCAGTATTCT.

This clonotype was observed once. A much larger clonotype is one base distant, so this may be a read error. J is TRBJ2-7 and V is TRBV4-3; 8 bases map to TRBD1. After removal of 4 bases from V and 6 bases from J, the junction contained 14 bases not matched to a gene. Looked up from germline, CDR1 is LGHNA and CDR2 is YSLEER. The CDR3 spans 16 residues. CDR3 loop: CASSLIGQGPRSEQYF. CDR3 sequence (DNA): TGCGCCAGCAGCCTCATCGGACAGGGTCCCCGCTCCGAGCAGTACTTC.

As concerns this clonotype: Sequence at one end of the junction differs from germline and may be a read error. The chain couples TRBV6-1 to TRBJ2-7; 7 bases fit TRBD2. Germline V lookup: CDR1 MNHNS, CDR2 SASEGT. The CDR3 spans 15 residues. The CDR3 protein is CASSEFRGSSYEQHF. The CDR3 bases are TGTGCCAGCAGTGAGTTCCGCGGGAGCTCCTACGAGCAGCACTTC.

V gene TRBV7-9 combines with J gene TRBJ1-4, with a weak D call TRBD1 (6 bases). Germline values: CDR1 SEHNR, CDR2 FQNEAQ (reference sequence). V gave up 4 bases and J gave up 7 bases, with 19 bases separating them. The CDR3 sequence is 16 residues long. CDR3 sequence: CASSSVRGAVGEKLFF. CDR3 bases: TGTGCCAGCAGCTCCGTTCGGGGGGCCGTAGGTGAAAAACTGTTTTTT.

V usage is TRBV4-2 and J usage is TRBJ1-1; maybe TRBD1 (5 bases). The CDR3 contains 15 residues. Germline V gene lookup returns CDR1 LGHNA and CDR2 YNFKEQ. The ends were cut back, 0 bases at V and 13 bases at J, with 21 bases in the middle. The CDR3 spells CASSQEVGQGLLVFF. CDR3 nucleotides: TGTGCCAGCAGCCAAGAGGTCGGGCAGGGACTGTTGGTTTTCTTT.

Of note for this clonotype: This likely comes from a read error, as the CDR3 has no conserved phenylalanine or tryptophan at its end. V and J are TRBV6-5 and TRBJ1-2, with a weak D call TRBD1 (5 bases). Trimming shortened V by 9 bases and J by 3 bases, and 23 bases separated the two germline ends. The germline gives CDR1 MNHEY, CDR2 SVGAGI. The CDR3 is 16 residues long. CDR3 residues: CASSPPPGGRDYGYTV. The CDR3 DNA follows: TGTGCCAGTAGTCCCCCGCCGGGGGGAAGGGACTATGGCTACACCGTC.

This clonotype was counted ten times or more. The chain combines TRBV4-1 with TRBJ1-1; D unclear. V lost 0 bases and J 0 bases, leaving 11 bases between the germline ends. The CDR3 runs 16 residues. Looked up from germline, CDR1 is MGHRA and CDR2 is YSYEKL. CDR3 residues: CASSQDIHSMNTEAFF. The CDR3 nucleotides are TGCGCCAGCAGCCAAGATATCCACTCGATGAACACTGAAGCTTTCTTT.

As for this clonotype: A much larger clone is a single base away; this may be a read error. V usage is TRBV20-1 and J usage is TRBJ1-6, with 8 positions matching TRBD1. With 2 bases clipped from V and 6 bases from J, the junction kept 3 bases outside the gene matches. From germline, CDR1 is DFQATT and CDR2 SNEGSKA (reference sequence). This CDR3 is built from 14 residues. Here the CDR3 reads CSARNTGGNSPLHF. CDR3 nucleotide sequence: TGCAGTGCTAGAAACACAGGGGGTAATTCACCCCTCCACTTT.

This clonotype was seen once. Relative to the germline gene, one junction end is altered; a read error may explain this. This sequence joins TRBV11-2 and TRBJ2-7; TRBD2 agrees at 7 bases. Per the germline V gene, CDR1 is SGHAT and CDR2 is FQNNGV. The CDR3 runs to 19 residues. This CDR3 is CASSLDLAAFTGGPYEQYF. CDR3 DNA sequence: TGTGCCAGCAGCCTCGATTTGGCAGCTTTTACGGGGGGACCCTACGAACAGTACTTC.

Comments on this clonotype: The DNA is left out, because the CDR3 cannot be placed on it with certainty; the CDR3 is given as TCRdb lists it. The chain couples TRBV11-1 to TRBJ2-3; the tabulated D call, TRBD1, remains unverified against the DNA. From its first to its last residue, the CDR3 has 17 amino acids. Per the germline V gene, CDR1 is SGHAT and CDR2 is FQDESV (reference sequence). CDR3 amino acids: CASSPRVARGATDTHYF.

On this clonotype itself: The CDR3 carries no conserved terminal phenylalanine or tryptophan, so it likely arises from a read error. The DNA is omitted, as the CDR3 cannot be located on it reliably, and the CDR3 follows TCRdb's listing. The J gene is TRBJ1-1, the V gene TRBV12-3 or TRBV12-4. The CDR3 adds up to 14 amino acids, both ends counted. The CDR3 protein is CASSVWKGNTEVFV.

Concerning this clonotype: One end of the junction does not line up with germline, which may come from a read error. This chain joins TRBV6-5 and TRBJ2-5, with D perhaps TRBD1 or TRBD2 (5 bases each). Looked up from germline, CDR1 is MNHEY and CDR2 is SVGAGI. The CDR3 covers 15 residues. The CDR3 DNA follows: TGTGCCAGCACTTACCAGGGACGGTACCAAGAGACCCAGAACTTC. This sequence encodes CASTYQGRYQETQNF.

This clonotype was seen ten or more times. The chain recombines TRBV20-1 with TRBJ1-1, with 8 bases lining up with TRBD1. The CDR3 contains 13 residues. The ends lost 6 bases at V and 6 bases at J; junction bases unmatched: 9. Per the germline V gene, CDR1 is DFQATT and CDR2 is SNEGSKA (reference sequence). The CDR3 DNA reads TGCAGTGCCCCTCGGACAGGGAGACCTGAAGCTTTCTTT. It codes for CSAPRTGRPEAFF.

Comments on this clonotype: Sequence at one end of the junction differs from germline and may be a read error. The rearrangement joins TRBV20-1 to TRBJ2-7; D possibly uses TRBD1 or TRBD2 (5 bases each). The CDR3 covers 17 residues. Looked up from germline, CDR1 is DFQATT and CDR2 is SNEGSKA (reference sequence). The CDR3 DNA follows: TGCAGTACTAGACCACCTCCCTGGGACGGGGACCTCCACGAGCAATACTTC. This gives the protein CSTRPPPWDGDLHEQYF.